What follows describes a single TCR beta chain. Its antigen is unidentified. Use of 60 Vbeta and 13 Jbeta primers characterized the PCR. Libraries were prepared by immunoSEQ multiplex PCR; TCRdb keeps only in-frame clonotypes and omits some of them. The sample contains 100,000 to 150,000 clones, around 73% of which appear only once. The data were taken from a study of cytomegalovirus exposure and HLA in healthy donors. The J segment lost 5 bases and the V segment lost 8 bases, leaving 12 bases of the junction unmatched. CDR3 length: 15 amino acids. CDR1 and CDR2 (germline): WSHSY, SAAADI. Study-level results: The authors judged a highly shared variant cluster likely a sequencing artifact. DRB1 showed the most TCR associations and HLA-C the fewest in a later analysis, as rates varied by HLA locus.

Donors counted as nominally healthy when sampled, yet unrecorded immune exposures were likely. This TCR was recovered from a female donor in good health and CMV-seronegative. V and J are TRBV10-2 and TRBJ2-5; the match to TRBD2 covers 9 bases. The sample was PBMCs. CDR3 in DNA: TGCGCCAGCGGCCGTGGGCGGGAGGGCCGGGAGACCCAGTACTTC. Protein sequence: CASGRGREGRETQYF.